This entry lists 27 T cell receptor beta chains sequenced from one sample in a study of T cell repertoires in cytomegalovirus infection. TCRdb re-called the reads through MiXCR, storing one row per CDR3 protein. Of about 190,000 distinct CDR3 sequences in the sample, roughly 28% were seen once. Sequencing was done on a sample of PBMCs. The source of these receptors is a human donor in good health (CMV status not recorded). Some clones in this sample may be carry-over from other donors' samples.

This chain uses TRBV5-4 with TRBJ2-5, with 9 bases identical to TRBD2. Trimming at V came to 0 bases and at J to 1 base, leaving 4 bases not matched to a gene. There are 16 residues in the CDR3. CDR1 SGHNT and CDR2 YYREEE come from the germline V gene (reference sequence). The CDR3, as DNA: TGTGCCAGCAGCTTGGATCCAGCGGGGGGCCAAGAGACCCAGTACTTC. Translated: CASSLDPAGGQETQYF.

The chain recombines TRBV6-2 or TRBV6-3 with TRBJ2-7; D gene unclear. V was pared by 6 bases and J by 0 bases, with 9 bases between. The CDR3 runs to 13 residues. CDR1 and CDR2 from the germline V gene are MNHEY and SVGEGT. This CDR3 reads CASRETVSYEQYF. Here the CDR3 DNA reads TGTGCCAGCAGAGAGACGGTCTCCTACGAGCAGTACTTC.

This clonotype has only a few counts. This sequence joins TRBV7-2 and TRBJ2-5, with 16 bases aligning to TRBD2. The CDR3 is 18 amino acids. Germline CDR1 is SGHTA and CDR2 is FQGNSA. The V segment lost 5 bases and the J segment 4 bases; nucleotides outside the gene matches: 10. CDR3 residues: CASSLRGTSGGGLETQYF. CDR3 DNA: TGTGCCAGCAGCCTTCGTGGGACTAGCGGGGGGGGACTAGAGACCCAGTACTTC.

The V gene is TRBV18, the J gene TRBJ2-1; D is perhaps TRBD2 (6 bases). Trimming cost V 1 base and J 2 bases, with 9 bases left between them. This CDR3 is 15 amino acids long. Per germline, CDR1 KGHSH and CDR2 LQKENI. CDR3 sequence (DNA): TGTGCCAGCTCACCACTTCCGGGGGCCTACAATGAGCAGTTCTTC. It codes for CASSPLPGAYNEQFF.

The chain carries TRBV5-1 and TRBJ2-5; 8 bases are a match to TRBD2. CDR3 length: 13 residues. V lost 4 bases and J lost 5; bases outside the gene matches: 4. Per the germline V gene, CDR1 is SGHRS and CDR2 is YFSETQ. In DNA form, the CDR3 reads TGCGCCAGCAGCCGACTAGCGAGGGAGACCCAGTACTTC. Its protein is CASSRLARETQYF.

This clonotype was counted ten times or more. This CDR3 is CASTPRAESYEQYF. The CDR3 region has the DNA TGTGCCAGCACCCCGCGGGCGGAGTCCTACGAGCAGTACTTC. The chain uses TRBV12-3 or TRBV12-4 and TRBJ2-7; TRBD2 is a possible D gene (5 bases). The CDR3 contains 14 residues. V was trimmed by 7 bases and J by 1 base, leaving 14 bases between them.

The chain recombines TRBV12-3 or TRBV12-4 with TRBJ2-5; 7 nucleotides line up with TRBD1. Unmatched junction bases numbered 13, after V lost 5 bases and J lost 4 bases. The CDR3 runs 16 residues. In DNA, the CDR3 is TGTGCCAGCAGTCCCCAGGGAGAGGGGGCAGGAGAGACCCAGTACTTC. Amino acids: CASSPQGEGAGETQYF.

This chain links TRBV6-5 with TRBJ2-3; the D gene is possibly TRBD1 (5 bases). The CDR3 has 14 residues. CDR1 is MNHEY and CDR2 is SVGAGI in the germline V gene. Trimming stripped 4 bases from V and 1 base from J, with 9 bases between. The CDR3 DNA reads TGTGCCAGCAGTTCACAGGCGCGCACAGATACGCAGTATTTT. This translates into CASSSQARTDTQYF.

The rearrangement uses TRBV29-1 and TRBJ2-7; D is unclear. The CDR3 is 16 amino acids. In germline, CDR1 is SQVTM, CDR2 ANQGSEA. The V and J ends lost 6 bases and 0 bases respectively, with 21 bases between them. The CDR3 DNA is TGCAGCGTGGCCGGTTACCTGGTAGCCTCCTCCTACGAGCAGTACTTC. Its protein is CSVAGYLVASSYEQYF.

This clonotype came up many times. This CDR3 is CASIPAPSYNEQFF. DNA for the CDR3: TGTGCCAGCATTCCAGCCCCCTCCTACAATGAGCAGTTCTTC. The chain is built from TRBV6-6 and TRBJ2-1, with D unclear. The CDR3 spans 14 residues. In germline, CDR1 is MNHNY, CDR2 SVGAGI (reference sequence). The V end lost 7 bases, the J end lost 0 bases, and 10 bases lay between the germline ends.

The V call is TRBV4-3, the J call TRBJ1-2; D not resolved. This CDR3 has 14 residues. V was shortened by 0 bases and J by 7 bases, with 12 bases between the two germline ends. Germline V lookup: CDR1 LGHNA, CDR2 YSLEER. This CDR3 reads CASSQEGIEGGYTF. The CDR3 DNA sequence: TGCGCCAGCAGCCAAGAAGGGATTGAGGGTGGCTACACCTTC.

The genes are TRBV11-2 and TRBJ2-5; 9 positions agree with TRBD2. CDR1 and CDR2 from the germline V gene are SGHAT and FQNNGV. Germline trimming cut 0 bases from V and 6 bases from J; bases unmatched to any gene: 11. The length of the CDR3 is 17 residues. The CDR3 is CASSLDDAGGPGKTQYF. CDR3 nucleotides: TGTGCCAGCAGCTTAGATGACGCGGGGGGGCCTGGAAAGACCCAGTACTTC.

As regards this clonotype: A much larger clone differs from this one at a single base, so this may be a read error. This chain links TRBV2 with TRBJ2-7, with D possibly being TRBD1 or TRBD2 (5 bases each). The CDR3 has 13 amino acids. CDR1 and CDR2 (germline): SNHLY, FYNNEI. V was clipped by 5 bases and J by 3 bases, with 11 bases between them. CDR3 nucleotides: TGTGCCAGCAGTCAGGGACGTCACTACGAGCAGTACTTC. Translation gives CASSQGRHYEQYF.

At least ten counts were recorded for this clonotype. The chain joins TRBV12-3 or TRBV12-4 to TRBJ1-1, with TRBD1 identical over 8 bases. The ends lost 6 bases at V and 1 base at J; junction bases unmatched: 4. The length of the CDR3 is 14 residues. The CDR3: CASSPGTGNTEAFF. The CDR3 bases are TGTGCCAGCAGCCCCGGGACAGGGAACACTGAAGCTTTCTTT.

This clonotype was seen more than once but under ten times. The chain joins TRBV12-3 or TRBV12-4 to TRBJ1-2; 8 bases map to TRBD1. V trimming: 2 bases; J trimming: 5 bases; junction bases outside the gene matches: 10. This CDR3 contains 16 residues. Here the CDR3 DNA reads TGTGCCAGCAGTTTACGTCAGGGGGCAGGGGCGTATGGCTACACCTTC. Protein sequence: CASSLRQGAGAYGYTF.

Concerning this clonotype: The germline gene is not matched at one end of the junction; a read error may be the cause. The chain uses TRBV27 and TRBJ1-2; a weak D match, TRBD1 (5 bases). The germline V gene encodes CDR1 MNHEY and CDR2 SMNVEV (reference sequence). CDR3 length equals 14 residues. The CDR3: CSSSFLGASYGYTF. DNA for the CDR3: TGTTCCAGCAGTTTCCTCGGGGCTTCCTATGGCTACACCTTC.

This clonotype was counted only a few times. In DNA, the CDR3 is TGTGCCAGCAGCCAAAAATCGGGACTAGCGGGGGATGAGCAGTTCTTC. Protein sequence: CASSQKSGLAGDEQFF. This chain connects TRBV5-4 to TRBJ2-1; 14 bases are shared with TRBD2. Germline V CDR1 and CDR2: SGHNT, YYREEE (reference sequence). The CDR3 sequence is 16 residues long. The trim removed 4 bases at V and 8 bases at J, leaving 8 bases unmatched.

The V and J genes are TRBV6-4 and TRBJ2-1, with D perhaps given as TRBD1 or TRBD2 (6 bases each). The ends were cut back, 1 base at V and 6 bases at J, with 13 bases in the middle. Germline CDR1 and CDR2: MRHNA and SNTAGT. The CDR3 sequence is 15 residues long. This CDR3 is CASSDWGAPSNEQFF. CDR3 DNA: TGTGCCAGCAGTGACTGGGGGGCCCCCTCCAATGAGCAGTTCTTC.

This clonotype was detected a few times. The rearrangement joins TRBV4-1 to TRBJ1-3; D not resolved. Germline V CDR1 and CDR2: MGHRA, YSYEKL. Trimming left V 0 bases short and J 7 bases short, with 10 bases between. The CDR3 contains 14 residues. The CDR3 sequence: CASSQDNSRNTIYF. CDR3 coding DNA: TGCGCCAGCAGCCAAGATAACAGCCGTAACACCATATATTTT.

The chain joins TRBV12-3 or TRBV12-4 to TRBJ1-4, with a weak D call TRBD1 (6 bases). The CDR3 extends over 12 amino acids. V was pared by 3 bases and J by 8 bases, with 7 bases between. The CDR3, as DNA: TGTGCCAGCAGTTTGCAGGGGGAAAAACTGTTTTTT. It is translated as CASSLQGEKLFF.

The chain joins TRBV9 to TRBJ2-7; TRBD1 matches 7 bases. V was pared by 3 bases and J by 4 bases, with 4 bases of the junction left unmatched. The CDR3 sequence is 13 residues long. The germline V gene has CDR1 SGDLS and CDR2 YYNGEE. Here the CDR3 reads CASSAGQLYEQYF. For the CDR3, the DNA is TGTGCCAGCAGCGCGGGACAGCTTTACGAGCAGTACTTC.

The chain joins TRBV20-1 to TRBJ2-3; TRBD1 is a possible D gene (6 bases). The CDR3 sequence is 17 residues long. V lost 0 bases, J lost 3 bases, and 19 bases lay in between. Germline V gene lookup returns CDR1 DFQATT and CDR2 SNEGSKA (reference sequence). The CDR3 reads CSARDLNRRGGTDTQYF. The CDR3 DNA follows: TGCAGTGCTAGAGATCTGAACAGGCGAGGGGGTACAGATACGCAGTATTTT.

The V call is TRBV7-2, the J call TRBJ1-2; TRBD1 might be the D (6 bases). Germline-derived CDR1 and CDR2 are SGHTA and FQGNSA. V lost 8 bases and J lost 5, with 21 bases in between. The CDR3 consists of 15 residues. As DNA, the CDR3 is TGTGCCAGCCGCCTTCGGGGGGCATCGGGGTATGGCTACACCTTC. Residues: CASRLRGASGYGYTF.

The V gene is TRBV19, the J gene TRBJ2-3, with a weak D call TRBD2 (6 bases). This CDR3 contains 16 residues. Germline CDR1 is LNHDA and CDR2 is SQIVND (reference sequence). Trimming cost V 3 bases and J 2 bases, with 15 bases left between them. This CDR3 is CASSIILARATDTQYF. CDR3 in DNA: TGTGCCAGTAGTATTATACTAGCTAGGGCCACAGATACGCAGTATTTT.

This clonotype was seen a handful of times. This sequence joins TRBV23-1 and TRBJ2-3, with TRBD2 as a possible D gene (5 bases). TRBV23-1 belongs to the ORF category, with a function that is uncertain. The CDR3 loop spans 14 amino acids. V lost 4 bases to trimming and J lost 0 bases, with 8 bases between them. The CDR3 region has the DNA TGCGCCAGCAGTCCGGAGGTCAGCACAGATACGCAGTATTTT. It translates to CASSPEVSTDTQYF.

V and J are TRBV28 and TRBJ2-2; 13 bases agree with TRBD2. The CDR3 is 16 residues long. CDR1 and CDR2 (germline): MDHEN, SYDVKM. The CDR3 sequence is CVTGLAGAKGTGELFF. The CDR3 DNA follows: TGTGTTACTGGACTAGCGGGGGCAAAAGGGACCGGGGAGCTGTTTTTT.

This clonotype was recorded at least ten times. The chain carries TRBV7-2 and TRBJ2-2; 9 nucleotides agree with TRBD1. The CDR3 is made up of 16 amino acids. CDR1 is SGHTA and CDR2 is FQGNSA in the germline V gene. V gave up 6 bases and J gave up 5 bases; unmatched junction bases: 10. This CDR3 reads CASRPGTGLGTGELFF. CDR3 coding DNA: TGTGCCAGCAGACCCGGGACAGGGCTTGGGACCGGGGAGCTGTTTTTT.